The 15 T cell receptor beta chains in this list originate from one sample, sequenced in a study of STAT5B mutations in CD4+ large granular lymphocyte leukemia. Profiled with immunoSEQ multiplex PCR; TCRdb holds only in-frame clones, not every one. The sample consists of 45,000 or so clones, approximately 83% of them appearing once. The sample comprised CD4+ T cells from blood buffy coats. The receptors were gathered from a human donor in good health.

The V and J genes are TRBV9 and TRBJ1-1; D is perhaps TRBD1 (5 bases). The CDR3 extends over 15 amino acids. The germline V gene encodes CDR1 SGDLS and CDR2 YYNGEE. Trimming removed 0 bases at V and 1 base at J, with 10 bases between. For the CDR3, the DNA is TGTGCCAGCAGCGTAGCTGTTGGGGCGAACACTGAAGCTTTCTTT. Translation gives CASSVAVGANTEAFF.

This rearrangement joins TRBV11-2 to TRBJ1-2; the D gene is possibly TRBD1 (6 bases). V was trimmed by 4 bases and J by 5 bases, leaving 11 bases between them. Germline V gene lookup returns CDR1 SGHAT and CDR2 FQNNGV. CDR3 length: 13 amino acids. CDR3: CASSSGAGYGYTF. CDR3 sequence (DNA): TGTGCCAGCAGCTCAGGGGCGGGGTATGGCTACACCTTC.

For this clone: At one end, the junction sequence differs from germline, possibly due to a read error. Other DNA sequences in this specimen translate into the identical CDR3. V usage is TRBV5-1 and J usage is TRBJ1-2; the match to TRBD1 covers 9 bases. CDR1 and CDR2 (germline): SGHRS, YFSETQ. The CDR3 covers 15 residues. DNA of the CDR3: TGCGCAAGCAGCCCAGTACAGGGGGCAGGCTATGGCTACACCTTC. This sequence encodes CASSPVQGAGYGYTF.

This clone was seen more than once but under ten times. This chain links TRBV29-1 with TRBJ1-1; D is undetermined. The germline V and J ends were trimmed by 4 bases and 5 bases, with 11 bases remaining between them. Looked up from germline, CDR1 is SQVTM and CDR2 is ANQGSEA. The CDR3 covers 12 residues. Here the CDR3 reads CSVGATWTEAFF. DNA of the CDR3: TGCAGCGTTGGGGCGACGTGGACTGAAGCTTTCTTT.

This clone occurred a few times. The chain is built from TRBV29-1 and TRBJ2-1, with 12 bases identical to TRBD2. Germline CDR1 SQVTM, CDR2 ANQGSEA. V shed 4 bases and J 9 bases; nucleotides not matched to a gene: 13. This CDR3 contains 16 residues. CDR3 sequence (DNA): TGCAGCGTTGGGCGACAGGGACTAGCGGGTTTGGGTGAGCAGTTCTTC. This encodes CSVGRQGLAGLGEQFF.

This clone was detected once. The chain employs TRBV7-2 and TRBJ2-1; TRBD2 aligns across 14 bases. With V trimmed by 5 bases and J by 3 bases, 6 bases remained unmatched. The germline gives CDR1 SGHTA, CDR2 FQGNSA. CDR3 length equals 17 residues. CDR3: CASSPRLAGGGYNEQFF. In DNA form, the CDR3 reads TGTGCCAGCAGCCCAAGACTAGCGGGAGGGGGCTACAATGAGCAGTTCTTC.

V usage is TRBV5-1 and J usage is TRBJ1-1, with D perhaps TRBD1 (6 bases). V was trimmed by 0 bases and J by 6 bases, leaving 15 bases between them. The V gene's germline CDR1 is SGHRS and CDR2 YFSETQ. This CDR3 comprises 15 residues. CDR3 nucleotide sequence: TGCGCCAGCAGCTTGGTTCCGGGGGCGGGGGCTGAAGCTTTCTTT. Its translation: CASSLVPGAGAEAFF.

The genes are TRBV4-2 and TRBJ2-5, with TRBD2 as a possible D gene (6 bases). The CDR3 has 14 amino acids. V was cut by 3 bases and J by 3 bases, with 11 bases left in between. CDR1 and CDR2 from the germline V gene are LGHNA and YNFKEQ. The CDR3 nucleotides are TGTGCCAGCAGCCACGGTAGCGGTGAAGAGACCCAGTACTTC. Its protein product is CASSHGSGEETQYF.

The chain couples TRBV7-9 to TRBJ2-3; no reliable D call. Between the trimmed V and J ends, which lost 1 base and 4 bases, there was a span of 9 bases. Germline-derived CDR1 and CDR2 are SEHNR and FQNEAQ (reference sequence). This CDR3 comprises 14 residues. DNA for the CDR3: TGTGCCAGCAGCTTAGGATGGAGCGCAGATACGCAGTATTTT. It translates to CASSLGWSADTQYF.

The chain recombines TRBV19 with TRBJ2-3; weak D call: TRBD1 (6 bases). CDR3 length equals 14 residues. V lost 1 base to trimming and J lost 4 bases, with 9 bases between them. Germline V CDR1 and CDR2: LNHDA, SQIVND (reference sequence). CDR3 nucleotide sequence: TGTGCCAGTAGTATAGGGCAGGGGCCAGATACGCAGTATTTT. Its translation: CASSIGQGPDTQYF.

The chain uses TRBV28 and TRBJ2-7, with TRBD2 matching 11 bases. V lost 5 bases to trimming and J lost 2 bases; unmatched junction nucleotides: 5. There are 15 residues in the CDR3. The V gene's germline CDR1 is MDHEN and CDR2 SYDVKM. The CDR3 DNA reads as TGTGCCAGCAGTCCTTCTAGCGGGAGGACCTACGAGCAGTACTTC. This gives the protein CASSPSSGRTYEQYF.

The chain links TRBV2 to TRBJ1-3; D gene uncertain. This CDR3 spans 15 amino acids. Germline assignment: CDR1 SNHLY and CDR2 FYNNEI. Trimming removed 6 bases from V and 0 bases from J, with 12 bases in between. The CDR3 nucleotides are TGTGCCAGCAGAGCTACAGAGAGCTCTGGAAACACCATATATTTT. Amino acids: CASRATESSGNTIYF.

The chain carries TRBV7-2 and TRBJ2-1, with D possibly being TRBD2 (5 bases). Trimming left V 5 bases short and J 0 bases short, with 8 bases between. The CDR3 extends over 14 amino acids. CDR1 is SGHTA and CDR2 is FQGNSA in the germline V gene. CDR3 residues: CASSPEGSYNEQFF. CDR3 nucleotides: TGTGCCAGCAGCCCCGAGGGCTCCTACAATGAGCAGTTCTTC.

This CDR3 is CASSLGGYEQYF. DNA for the CDR3: TGCGCCAGCAGCTTGGGCGGCTACGAGCAGTACTTC. V usage is TRBV5-1 and J usage is TRBJ2-7, with D uncertain. This CDR3 spans 12 amino acids. Trimming removed 0 bases from V and 3 bases from J, with 4 bases in between. CDR1 SGHRS and CDR2 YFSETQ come from the germline V gene.

The chain combines TRBV7-2 with TRBJ2-7; the D gene could be TRBD1 or TRBD2 (5 bases each). Trimming removed 5 bases at V and 8 bases at J, with 19 bases between. Looked up from germline, CDR1 is SGHTA and CDR2 is FQGNSA. The CDR3 extends over 14 amino acids. CDR3 amino acids: CASSRDREGRKQYF. In nucleotides, the CDR3 is TGTGCCAGCAGCCGTGACCGTGAGGGGCGTAAGCAGTACTTC.